This TCR beta chain was identified during a study of control samples from healthy donors and cancer patients. The table came from immunoSEQ multiplex PCR; TCRdb's copy has only in-frame clones and leaves some out. The table has 70,000 to 95,000 clones, approximately 87% seen once. The V end was cut by 8 bases, the J end by 8 bases, with 14 bases between. This CDR3 is 12 amino acids long. Per germline, CDR1 KGHDR and CDR2 SFDVKD. The material sequenced was blood. The chain is built from TRBV24-1 and TRBJ1-2; D is uncertain. The receptor was isolated from a man aged 50-59 years in good health. CDR3 nucleotide sequence: TGTGCCACCAAAAGCAACGTAGGGGGCTACACCTTC. It yields the protein CATKSNVGGYTF.